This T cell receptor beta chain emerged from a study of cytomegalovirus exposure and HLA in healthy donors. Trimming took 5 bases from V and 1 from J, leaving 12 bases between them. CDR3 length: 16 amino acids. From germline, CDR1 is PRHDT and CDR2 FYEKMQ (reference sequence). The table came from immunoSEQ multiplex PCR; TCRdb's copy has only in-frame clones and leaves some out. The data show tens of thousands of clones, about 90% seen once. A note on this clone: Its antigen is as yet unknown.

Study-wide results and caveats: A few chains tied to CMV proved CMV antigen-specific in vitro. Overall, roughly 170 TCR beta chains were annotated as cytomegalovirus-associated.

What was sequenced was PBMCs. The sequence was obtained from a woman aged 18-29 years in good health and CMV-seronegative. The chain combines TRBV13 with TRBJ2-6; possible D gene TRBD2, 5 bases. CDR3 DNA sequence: TGTGCCAGCAGCCCCGGCACGGGGTCTGGGGCCAACGTCCTGACTTTC. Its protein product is CASSPGTGSGANVLTF.